This T cell receptor beta chain stems from a study of beta chain features in type 1 diabetes. About the study: Across every sample, around 110,000,000 sorted cells were examined in total. Findings and caveats of the study: Relative to healthy donors, patients appeared to have naive, central memory and Treg TCRB repertoires that were more similar. In all four CD4+ subsets, TCRB CDR3 length was significantly, moderately reduced in type 1 diabetes.

Germline lookup yields CDR1 KGHSH and CDR2 LQKENI. V trimming: 0 bases; J trimming: 4 bases; junction bases outside the gene matches: 6. This CDR3 comprises 16 residues. Reverse transcribing all isolated RNA meant expressed TCRB transcripts were sequenced. Read counts averaged about 3.57 million for samples of naive, central memory and regulatory T cells. Clones were read by immunoSEQ multiplex PCR, and TCRdb kept only the in-frame ones, dropping some. The repertoire holds 150,000 to 190,000 clones, with around 10% as singletons. Every sorted population was more than 95% pure. Only a few counts were recorded for this clone. Its antigen remains unknown.

The sequence was obtained from a man aged 25 to 40 with type 1 diabetes. This chain uses TRBV18 with TRBJ1-5; 7 nucleotides match TRBD1. Sequenced input: central memory CD4+ T cells from blood. CDR3 sequence reads: CASSPPSGQRNQPQHF. Here the CDR3 DNA reads TGTGCCAGCTCACCACCCTCGGGACAGAGAAATCAGCCCCAGCATTTT.